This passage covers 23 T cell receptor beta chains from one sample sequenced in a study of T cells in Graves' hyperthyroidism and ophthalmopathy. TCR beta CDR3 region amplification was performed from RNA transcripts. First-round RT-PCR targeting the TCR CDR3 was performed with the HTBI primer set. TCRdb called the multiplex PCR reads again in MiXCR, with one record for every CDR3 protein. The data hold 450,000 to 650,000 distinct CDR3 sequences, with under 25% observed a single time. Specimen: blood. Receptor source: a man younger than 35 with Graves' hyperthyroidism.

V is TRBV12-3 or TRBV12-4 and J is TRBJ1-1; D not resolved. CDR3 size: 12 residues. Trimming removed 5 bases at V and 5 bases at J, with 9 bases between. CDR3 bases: TGTGCCAGCAGTCCAGCGAGAACTGAAGCTTTCTTT. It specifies CASSPARTEAFF.

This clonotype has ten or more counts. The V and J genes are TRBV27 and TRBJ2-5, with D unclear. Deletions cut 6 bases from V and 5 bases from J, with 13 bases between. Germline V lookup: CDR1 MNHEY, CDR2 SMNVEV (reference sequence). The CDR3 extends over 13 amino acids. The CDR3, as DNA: TGTGCCAGCAGACCTACTCTAGGGGAGACCCAGTACTTC. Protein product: CASRPTLGETQYF.

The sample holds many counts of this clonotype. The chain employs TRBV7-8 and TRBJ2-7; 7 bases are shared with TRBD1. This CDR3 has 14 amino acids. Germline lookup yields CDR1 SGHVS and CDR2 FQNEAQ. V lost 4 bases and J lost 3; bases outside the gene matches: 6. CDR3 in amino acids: CASSSPGQHYEQYF. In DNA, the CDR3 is TGTGCCAGCAGCTCCCCGGGACAGCACTACGAGCAGTACTTC.

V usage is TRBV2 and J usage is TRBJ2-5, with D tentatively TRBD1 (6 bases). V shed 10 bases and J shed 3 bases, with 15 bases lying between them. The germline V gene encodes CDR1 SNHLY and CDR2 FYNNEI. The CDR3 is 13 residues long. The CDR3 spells CATQGHLKETQYF. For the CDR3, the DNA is TGTGCCACCCAGGGACACTTGAAAGAGACCCAGTACTTC.

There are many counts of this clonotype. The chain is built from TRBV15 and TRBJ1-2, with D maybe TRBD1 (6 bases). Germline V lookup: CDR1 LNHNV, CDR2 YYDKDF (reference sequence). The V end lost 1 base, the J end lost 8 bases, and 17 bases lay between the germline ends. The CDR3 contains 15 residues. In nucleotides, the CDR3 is TGTGCCACCAGCAGAGGTTCGGGGGGCGTCTGGGGCTACACCTTC. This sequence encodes CATSRGSGGVWGYTF. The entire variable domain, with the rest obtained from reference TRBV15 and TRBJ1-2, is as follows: DAMVIQNPRYQVTQFGKPVTLSCSQTLNHNVMYWYQQKSSQAPKLLFHYYDKDFNNEADTPDNFQSRRPNTSFCFLDIRSPGLGDTAMYLCATSRGSGGVWGYTFGSGTRLTVV.

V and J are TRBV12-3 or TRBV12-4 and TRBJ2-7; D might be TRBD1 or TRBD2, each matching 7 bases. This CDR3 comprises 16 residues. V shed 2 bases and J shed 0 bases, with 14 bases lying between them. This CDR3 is CASSLRGGDSSYEQYF. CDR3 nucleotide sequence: TGTGCCAGCAGTTTACGAGGGGGGGACAGCTCCTACGAGCAGTACTTC.

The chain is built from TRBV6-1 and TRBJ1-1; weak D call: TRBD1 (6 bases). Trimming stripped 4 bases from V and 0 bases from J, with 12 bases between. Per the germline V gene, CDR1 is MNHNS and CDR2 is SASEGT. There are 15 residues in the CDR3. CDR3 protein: CASSGYRAVNTEAFF. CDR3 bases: TGTGCCAGCAGTGGCTACAGGGCCGTGAACACTGAAGCTTTCTTT.

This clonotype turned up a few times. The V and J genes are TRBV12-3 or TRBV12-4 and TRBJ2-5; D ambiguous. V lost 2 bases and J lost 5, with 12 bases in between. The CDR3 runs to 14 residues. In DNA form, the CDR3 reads TGTGCCAGCAGTTTATGGTGGGGTTTGGAGACCCAGTACTTC. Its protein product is CASSLWWGLETQYF.

CDR3 amino acids: CASTSPGQNTGELFF. CDR3 sequence (DNA): TGTGCCAGTACCTCCCCGGGACAGAACACCGGGGAGCTGTTTTTT. J is TRBJ2-2 and V is TRBV19; D may be TRBD1 (6 bases). Germline assignment: CDR1 LNHDA and CDR2 SQIVND (reference sequence). Deletions cut 7 bases from V and 1 base from J, with 13 bases between. The CDR3 contains 15 residues. Full variable domain (missing parts from reference TRBV19 and TRBJ2-2): DGGITQSPKYLFRKEGQNVTLSCEQNLNHDAMYWYRQDPGQGLRLIYYSQIVNDFQKGDIAEGYSVSREKKESFPLTVTSAQKNPTAFYLCASTSPGQNTGELFFGEGSRLTVL.

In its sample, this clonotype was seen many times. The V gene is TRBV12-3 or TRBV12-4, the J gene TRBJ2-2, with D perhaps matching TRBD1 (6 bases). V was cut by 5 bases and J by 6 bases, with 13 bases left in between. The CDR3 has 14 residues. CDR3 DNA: TGTGCCAGCAGTCTACAGGGATCGGCCGGGGAGCTGTTTTTT. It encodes CASSLQGSAGELFF.

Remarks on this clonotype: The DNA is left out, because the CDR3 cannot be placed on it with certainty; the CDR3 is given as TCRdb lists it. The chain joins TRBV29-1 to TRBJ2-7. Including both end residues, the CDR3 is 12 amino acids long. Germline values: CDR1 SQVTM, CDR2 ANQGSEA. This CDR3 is CSILVNSYEQYV.

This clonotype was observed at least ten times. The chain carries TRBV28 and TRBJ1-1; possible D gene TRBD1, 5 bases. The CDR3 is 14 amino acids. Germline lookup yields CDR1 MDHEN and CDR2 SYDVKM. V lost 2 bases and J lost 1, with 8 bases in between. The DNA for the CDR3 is TGTGCCAGCAGTTTACCTACAGGGAACACTGAAGCTTTCTTT. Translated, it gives CASSLPTGNTEAFF.

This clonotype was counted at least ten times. CDR3: CASSLSIGDGYTF. CDR3 nucleotide sequence: TGTGCCAGCAGTTTAAGCATCGGGGATGGCTACACCTTC. The V call is TRBV12-3 or TRBV12-4, the J call TRBJ1-2; D remains unclear. There are 13 residues in the CDR3. Trimming pared 2 bases from V and 6 bases from J, leaving 10 bases between.

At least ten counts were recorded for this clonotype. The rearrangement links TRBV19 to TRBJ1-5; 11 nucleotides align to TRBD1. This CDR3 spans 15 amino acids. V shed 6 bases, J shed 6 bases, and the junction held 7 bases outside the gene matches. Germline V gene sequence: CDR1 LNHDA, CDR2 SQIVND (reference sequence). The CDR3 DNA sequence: TGTGCCAGTAGCGGGACAGGGGGTTGGGGTCAGCCCCAGCATTTT. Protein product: CASSGTGGWGQPQHF.

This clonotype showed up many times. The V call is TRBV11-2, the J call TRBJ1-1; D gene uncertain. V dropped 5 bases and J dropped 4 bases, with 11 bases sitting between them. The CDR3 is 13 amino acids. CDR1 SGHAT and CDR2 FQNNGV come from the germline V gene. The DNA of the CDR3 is TGTGCCAGCAGCCCCCGTAGGGCCACTGAAGCTTTCTTT. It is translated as CASSPRRATEAFF.

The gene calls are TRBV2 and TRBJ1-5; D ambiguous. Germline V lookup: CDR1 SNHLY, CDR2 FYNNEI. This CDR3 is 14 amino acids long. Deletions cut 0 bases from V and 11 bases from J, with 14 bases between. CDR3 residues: CASSEAPATHTQHF. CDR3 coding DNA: TGTGCCAGCAGTGAAGCTCCCGCGACCCATACCCAGCATTTT.

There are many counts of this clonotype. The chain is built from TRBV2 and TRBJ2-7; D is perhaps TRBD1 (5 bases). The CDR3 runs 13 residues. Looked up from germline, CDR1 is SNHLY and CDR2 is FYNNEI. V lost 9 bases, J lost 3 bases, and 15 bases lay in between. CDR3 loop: CASTFIDSYEQYF. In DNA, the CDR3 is TGTGCCAGTACATTTATAGACAGCTACGAGCAGTACTTC.

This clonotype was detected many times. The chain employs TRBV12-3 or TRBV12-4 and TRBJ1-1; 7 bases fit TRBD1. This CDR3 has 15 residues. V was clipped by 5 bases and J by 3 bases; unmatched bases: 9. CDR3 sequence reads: CASSPPRGTDTEAFF. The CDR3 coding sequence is TGTGCCAGCAGTCCACCCAGGGGGACAGACACTGAAGCTTTCTTT.

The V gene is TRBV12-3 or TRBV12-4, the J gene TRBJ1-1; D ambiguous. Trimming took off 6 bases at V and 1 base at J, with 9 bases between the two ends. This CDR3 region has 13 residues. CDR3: CASRDAWNTEAFF. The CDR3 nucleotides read TGTGCCAGCAGAGACGCCTGGAACACTGAAGCTTTCTTT.

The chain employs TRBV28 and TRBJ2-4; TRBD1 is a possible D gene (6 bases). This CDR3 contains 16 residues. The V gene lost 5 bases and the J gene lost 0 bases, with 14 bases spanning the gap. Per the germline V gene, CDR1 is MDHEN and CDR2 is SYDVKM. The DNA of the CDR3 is TGTGCCAGCAGTGTCAAACAGGGTGGAGCCAAAAACATTCAGTACTTC. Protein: CASSVKQGGAKNIQYF.

The chain's CDR3 is CASSQVPEETQYF. For the CDR3, the DNA is TGTGCCAGCAGCCAAGTTCCTGAAGAGACCCAGTACTTC. This chain connects TRBV3-1 to TRBJ2-5; D unresolved. The CDR3 is made up of 13 amino acids. V shed 1 base and J shed 3 bases, with 6 bases lying between them. Germline CDR1 reads LGHDT; CDR2 reads YNNKEL (reference sequence).

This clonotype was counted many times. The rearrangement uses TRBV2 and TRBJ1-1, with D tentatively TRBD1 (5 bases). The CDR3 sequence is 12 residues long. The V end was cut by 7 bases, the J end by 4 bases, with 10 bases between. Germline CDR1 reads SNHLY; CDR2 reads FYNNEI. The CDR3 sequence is CASKVGTTEAFF. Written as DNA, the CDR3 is TGTGCCAGCAAGGTAGGGACCACTGAAGCTTTCTTT.

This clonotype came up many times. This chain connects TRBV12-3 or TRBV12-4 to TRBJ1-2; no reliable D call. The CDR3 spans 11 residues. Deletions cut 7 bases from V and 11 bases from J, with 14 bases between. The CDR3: CASISGPVYTF. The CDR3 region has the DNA TGTGCCAGCATTTCGGGCCCAGTGTACACCTTC.